One and the same sample provided the 23 T cell receptor beta chains below, sequenced in a study of T cells in Graves' hyperthyroidism and ophthalmopathy. There were TCR beta CDR3 regions amplified from RNA transcripts. A first-round RT-PCR of the TCR CDR3 used the HTBI primer set. TCRdb fed the multiplex PCR reads into MiXCR, producing one record per CDR3 protein. Here the sample spans around 300,000 distinct CDR3 sequences, roughly 13% being singletons. Sequenced input: blood. The receptor source for this set is a woman aged 25 to 39 with Graves' hyperthyroidism that later progressed to Graves' ophthalmopathy.

This clonotype was counted many times. The chain is built from TRBV28 and TRBJ1-2; TRBD1 might be the D (5 bases). V lost 10 bases and J 8 bases, leaving 23 bases between the germline ends. The CDR3 contains 14 residues. Per germline, CDR1 MDHEN and CDR2 SYDVKM. CDR3 protein: CATLGYAGMGGYTF. The CDR3 DNA reads TGTGCCACCCTGGGGTACGCAGGGATGGGCGGCTACACCTTC.

This clonotype was picked up many times. The V gene is TRBV4-1, the J gene TRBJ2-7; 9 bases fit TRBD2. Looked up from germline, CDR1 is MGHRA and CDR2 is YSYEKL. The CDR3 sequence is 17 residues long. After removal of 0 bases from V and 3 bases from J, the junction contained 9 bases not matched to a gene. In DNA, the CDR3 is TGCGCCAGCAGCCAAGAGGGTACGGGACTAGCCCTCTACGAGCAGTACTTC. This codes for CASSQEGTGLALYEQYF.

This clonotype was picked up many times. V usage is TRBV28 and J usage is TRBJ2-1, with D possibly being TRBD1 (6 bases). The germline V and J ends were trimmed by 5 bases and 4 bases, with 21 bases remaining between them. Germline V gives CDR1 MDHEN, CDR2 SYDVKM. This CDR3 contains 17 residues. The CDR3 is CASSTPLGRGPYNEQFF. DNA for the CDR3: TGTGCCAGCAGTACCCCCCTGGGCAGGGGCCCTTACAATGAGCAGTTCTTC.

This clonotype showed up many times. The chain combines TRBV11-2 with TRBJ2-7; 8 positions agree with TRBD2. CDR1 SGHAT and CDR2 FQNNGV come from the germline V gene. The CDR3 totals 13 residues. With 5 bases clipped from V and 6 bases from J, the junction kept 6 bases outside the gene matches. This CDR3 reads CASSARTSSEQYF. The CDR3 DNA sequence: TGTGCCAGCAGCGCAAGGACTAGCTCCGAGCAGTACTTC.

This clonotype was seen at least ten times. The chain is built from TRBV12-3 or TRBV12-4 and TRBJ2-2, with D unclear. V lost 2 bases, J lost 0 bases, and 13 bases lay in between. The CDR3 is made up of 17 amino acids. The CDR3 loop reads CASSLSWTDPNTGELFF. In DNA, the CDR3 is TGTGCCAGCAGTTTATCTTGGACGGACCCGAACACCGGGGAGCTGTTTTTT.

The sample holds many counts of this clonotype. V usage is TRBV5-1 and J usage is TRBJ1-2; 7 bases are shared with TRBD1. There are 14 residues in the CDR3. With V trimmed by 4 bases and J by 0 bases, 3 bases remained unmatched. The germline gives CDR1 SGHRS, CDR2 YFSETQ. This CDR3 is CASSDQGANYGYTF. The CDR3 bases are TGCGCCAGCAGCGATCAGGGGGCTAACTATGGCTACACCTTC.

This clonotype was recorded many times. This rearrangement joins TRBV6-2 or TRBV6-3 to TRBJ1-1, with D possibly TRBD1 on 5 matching bases. The CDR3 length is 14 residues. Trimming stripped 2 bases from V and 3 bases from J, with 10 bases between. In germline, CDR1 is MNHEY, CDR2 SVGEGT. The CDR3 region has the DNA TGTGCCAGCAGTTACGGGGGAGGGGACACTGAAGCTTTCTTT. Residues: CASSYGGGDTEAFF.

V gene TRBV2 combines with J gene TRBJ1-3; D uncertain. V lost 8 bases, J lost 4 bases, and 15 bases lay in between. CDR1 is SNHLY and CDR2 is FYNNEI in the germline V gene. The CDR3 spans 14 residues. CDR3 loop: CASGFGEDGNTIYF. The DNA for the CDR3 is TGTGCCAGCGGGTTTGGGGAGGACGGAAACACCATATATTTT.

V gene TRBV10-3 combines with J gene TRBJ2-4; tentative D call: TRBD2 (6 bases). The length of the CDR3 is 14 residues. Germline CDR1 ENHRY, CDR2 SYGVKD. With 8 bases removed from V and 3 bases from J, the gap between germline ends came to 14 bases. The CDR3 DNA reads TGTGCCATCTCTCCTAGCGTGCGCAAAAACATTCAGTACTTC. Protein product: CAISPSVRKNIQYF.

Ten or more counts support this clonotype. J is TRBJ1-2 and V is TRBV29-1; 9 bases are shared with TRBD1. CDR1 and CDR2 from the germline V gene are SQVTM and ANQGSEA. The CDR3 covers 12 residues. V shed 8 bases and J 4 bases; nucleotides not matched to a gene: 5. The CDR3 sequence is CSTTGGTYGYTF. The CDR3 region has the DNA TGCAGCACAACAGGGGGCACCTATGGCTACACCTTC.

This clonotype showed up just a few times. The chain combines TRBV6-1 with TRBJ1-2, with D unclear. Per germline, CDR1 MNHNS and CDR2 SASEGT. The CDR3 loop spans 14 amino acids. The V gene lost 8 bases and the J gene lost 2 bases, with 15 bases spanning the gap. For the CDR3, the DNA is TGTGCCAGCGGACCCCTAACAGAGAACTATGGCTACACCTTC. This gives the protein CASGPLTENYGYTF.

This clonotype was seen a few times. This chain connects TRBV18 to TRBJ2-2, with TRBD1 identical over 8 bases. The CDR3 runs to 18 residues. J lost 1 base, V lost 2 bases, and 9 bases had no gene match. Germline assignment: CDR1 KGHSH and CDR2 LQKENI. This CDR3 reads CASSPSSPGTGNTGELFF. CDR3 DNA: TGTGCCAGCTCACCATCATCCCCCGGGACAGGGAACACCGGGGAGCTGTTTTTT.

This clonotype was counted ten times or more. The V gene is TRBV29-1, the J gene TRBJ2-7; maybe TRBD2 (7 bases). CDR3 length: 11 residues. V lost 7 bases to trimming and J lost 6 bases, with 13 bases between them. Germline V gene data show CDR1 as SQVTM and CDR2 as ANQGSEA. DNA for the CDR3: TGCAGCGGGGGGGGGCTTGCCGAGCAGTACTTC. Translated: CSGGGLAEQYF.

This clonotype was seen a handful of times. The V and J genes are TRBV24-1 and TRBJ2-3, with D perhaps matching TRBD1 (7 bases). Trimming cost V 3 bases and J 4 bases, with 13 bases left between them. CDR1 and CDR2 (germline): KGHDR, SFDVKD. The CDR3 loop spans 15 amino acids. The CDR3 spells CATSDSGQGADTQYF. CDR3 sequence (DNA): TGTGCCACCAGTGATAGCGGGCAGGGGGCAGATACGCAGTATTTT.

The chain combines TRBV6-5 with TRBJ2-5; D not resolved. Germline CDR1 reads MNHEY; CDR2 reads SVGAGI. Trimming removed 4 bases from V and 3 bases from J, with 12 bases in between. The CDR3 is 14 amino acids. CDR3 residues: CASSSPRQKETQYF. The CDR3 DNA follows: TGTGCCAGCAGTTCACCGAGGCAGAAAGAGACCCAGTACTTC.

As to this clonotype: A much larger clone is a single base away; this may be a read error. A read error is likely, as this CDR3 ends without the conserved phenylalanine or tryptophan. V is TRBV15 and J is TRBJ2-3, with D possibly called TRBD1 or TRBD2 (5 bases each). V was clipped by 5 bases and J by 1 base, with 13 bases between them. CDR3 length: 15 residues. Germline CDR1 LNHNV, CDR2 YYDKDF (reference sequence). The CDR3 DNA reads as TGTGCCACCAGCCAGCCAGGGACCGGCACAGATACGCAGTATTCT. Its protein product is CATSQPGTGTDTQYS.

Only one count was recorded for this clonotype. This clone may be a read error of a much larger clone one base away. V gene TRBV19 combines with J gene TRBJ2-6; D might be TRBD1 (6 bases). Germline lookup yields CDR1 LNHDA and CDR2 SQIVND (reference sequence). This CDR3 has 12 amino acids. CDR3 DNA: TGTGCCAGTAGTAAGACAGGTTACGTCCTGGCTTTC. This sequence encodes CASSKTGYVLAF.

This clonotype was counted ten times or more. The chain combines TRBV7-9 with TRBJ2-7; 10 nucleotides align to TRBD2. Germline V gene data show CDR1 as SEHNR and CDR2 as FQNEAQ (reference sequence). Trimming removed 5 bases from V and 6 bases from J; junction bases left unmatched: 10. The CDR3 loop spans 15 amino acids. CDR3 region: CASSGRTSGLAEQYF. DNA of the CDR3: TGTGCCAGCAGCGGCAGGACTAGCGGACTTGCCGAGCAGTACTTC.

This clonotype was recorded many times. The chain recombines TRBV6-5 with TRBJ2-7; D is uncertain. CDR3 length: 13 residues. The germline V and J ends were trimmed by 2 bases and 5 bases, with 10 bases remaining between them. The germline CDR1 and CDR2 sequences are MNHEY and SVGAGI. DNA of the CDR3: TGTGCCAGCAGTTACCCGCCGTCCGACGAGCAGTACTTC. As protein: CASSYPPSDEQYF.

The J gene is TRBJ2-5, the V gene TRBV5-1; a possible D gene is TRBD2 (6 bases). The CDR3 runs to 13 residues. The ends were cut back, 5 bases at V and 4 bases at J, with 12 bases in the middle. Germline V gene lookup returns CDR1 SGHRS and CDR2 YFSETQ. CDR3 loop: CASRAGGTETQYF. CDR3 sequence (DNA): TGCGCCAGCAGAGCTGGGGGGACAGAGACCCAGTACTTC. The whole variable domain, remainder taken from reference TRBV5-1 and TRBJ2-5, is KAGVTQTPRYLIKTRGQQVTLSCSPISGHRSVSWYQQTPGQGLQFLFEYFSETQRNKGNFPGRFSGRQFSNSRSEMNVSTLELGDSALYLCASRAGGTETQYFGPGTRLLVL.

There are many counts of this clonotype. The chain links TRBV6-1 to TRBJ1-5; D is unclear. The V gene lost 5 bases and the J gene lost 1 base, with 12 bases spanning the gap. This CDR3 region has 15 residues. The V gene's germline CDR1 is MNHNS and CDR2 SASEGT. CDR3 sequence reads: CASSPDGVSNQPQHF. CDR3 sequence (DNA): TGTGCCAGCAGTCCAGATGGGGTAAGCAATCAGCCCCAGCATTTT.

There are many counts of this clonotype. The rearrangement links TRBV10-3 to TRBJ2-7; D gene unclear. V lost 10 bases and J lost 2, with 12 bases in between. CDR3 length equals 12 residues. Germline V gene data show CDR1 as ENHRY and CDR2 as SYGVKD. This chain's CDR3 is CATGSRPYEQYF. As DNA, the CDR3 is TGTGCCACAGGCAGTAGACCCTACGAGCAGTACTTC.

This clonotype was seen many times. This chain uses TRBV7-8 with TRBJ2-1; tentatively, D is TRBD2 (5 bases). CDR1 and CDR2 (germline): SGHVS, FQNEAQ. Trimming removed 1 base from V and 8 bases from J, with 9 bases in between. The CDR3 extends over 13 amino acids. The CDR3 loop reads CASSLGGVHEQFF. DNA of the CDR3: TGTGCCAGCAGCTTAGGGGGAGTTCATGAGCAGTTCTTC.